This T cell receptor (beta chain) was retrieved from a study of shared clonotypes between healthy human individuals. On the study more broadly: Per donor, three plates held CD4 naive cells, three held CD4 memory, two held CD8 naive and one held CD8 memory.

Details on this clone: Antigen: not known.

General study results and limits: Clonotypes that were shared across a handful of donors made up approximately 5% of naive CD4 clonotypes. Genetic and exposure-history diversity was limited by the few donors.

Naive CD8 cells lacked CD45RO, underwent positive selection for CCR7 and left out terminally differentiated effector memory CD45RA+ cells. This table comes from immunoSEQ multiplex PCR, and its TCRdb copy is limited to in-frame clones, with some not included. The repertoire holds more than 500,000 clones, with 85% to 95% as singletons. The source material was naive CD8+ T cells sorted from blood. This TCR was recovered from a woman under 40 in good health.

The CDR3 DNA sequence: TGTGCCAGCAGTTCCGAGATGTACCAAGAGACCCAGTACTTC. Protein product: CASSSEMYQETQYF. This chain links TRBV6-6 with TRBJ2-5; no reliable D call. The germline gives CDR1 MNHNY, CDR2 SVGAGI (reference sequence). The CDR3 runs 14 residues. V lost 4 bases to trimming and J lost 0 bases, with 9 bases between them.